This T cell receptor (beta chain) originates from a study of vaccination and CD4 T cells after COVID-19. Background on the study: Nasal swab PCR had detected SARS-CoV-2 in convalescent patients, 9 or 10 mild and one severe. Sampling after COVID took place at a median of around 110 days (range 35 to 161) following diagnosis. The study's findings and limits: For convalescent patients, a median roughly 87% of reactive clones surfaced exclusively after vaccination.

Turning to this clonotype: The target antigen is unknown.

The treatment was: approximately nine-day PBMC culture with coronavirus spike peptide pools or control peptides (ViraFEST assay). With the Oncomine TCR Beta short-read assay, DNA from cultured CD4+ T cells was sequenced. Using the QIAamp micro DNA kit, genomic DNA was extracted from the CD4+ T cells that had been cultured. TCRdb reanalysed the PCR reads using MiXCR and keeps one entry per CDR3 protein. Found here are fewer than 20,000 distinct CDR3 sequences, about 50% of them singletons; the top ten hold approximately 7.2%. The TCR sequence derives from a human donor who had recovered from COVID-19. The sample consisted of CD4+ T cells from blood, cultured in vitro, taken before SARS-CoV-2 vaccination.

Here the CDR3 reads CAISDRGYGYTF. The CDR3 coding sequence is TGTGCCATCAGTGACAGGGGCTATGGCTACACCTTC. The V call is TRBV10-3, the J call TRBJ1-2, with D perhaps TRBD1 (6 bases). The CDR3 is made up of 12 amino acids. Trimming pared 3 bases from V and 4 bases from J, leaving 6 bases between. Germline values: CDR1 ENHRY, CDR2 SYGVKD.